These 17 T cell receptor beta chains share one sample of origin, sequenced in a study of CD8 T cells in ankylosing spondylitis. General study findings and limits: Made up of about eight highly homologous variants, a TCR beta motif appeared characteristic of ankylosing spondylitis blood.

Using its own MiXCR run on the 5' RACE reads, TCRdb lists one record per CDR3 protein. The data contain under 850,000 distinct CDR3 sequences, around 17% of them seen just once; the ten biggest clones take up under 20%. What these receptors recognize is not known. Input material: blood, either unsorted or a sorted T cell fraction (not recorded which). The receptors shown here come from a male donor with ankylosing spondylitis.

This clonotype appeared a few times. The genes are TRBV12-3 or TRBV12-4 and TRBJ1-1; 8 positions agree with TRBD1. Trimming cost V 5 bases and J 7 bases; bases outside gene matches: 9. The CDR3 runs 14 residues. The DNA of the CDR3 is TGTGCCAGCAGTCCGGGACAGGATAACGGTGAAGCTTTCTTT. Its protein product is CASSPGQDNGEAFF.

This CDR3 reads CASTGEPGVGGLVNGYTF. CDR3 sequence (DNA): TGTGCCAGCACCGGGGAGCCGGGTGTTGGGGGATTAGTGAATGGCTACACCTTC. The V gene is TRBV5-4, the J gene TRBJ1-2; D may be TRBD1 (5 bases). Germline V gene lookup returns CDR1 SGHNT and CDR2 YYREEE (reference sequence). V was shortened by 6 bases and J by 6 bases, with 30 bases between the two germline ends. The CDR3 loop spans 18 amino acids.

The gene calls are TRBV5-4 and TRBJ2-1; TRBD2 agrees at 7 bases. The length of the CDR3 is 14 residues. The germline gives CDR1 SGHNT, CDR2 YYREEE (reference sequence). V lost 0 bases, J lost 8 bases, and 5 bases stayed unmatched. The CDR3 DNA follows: TGTGCCAGCAGCTTGGCGGGAGGTTCGGATGAGCAGTTCTTC. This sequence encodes CASSLAGGSDEQFF.

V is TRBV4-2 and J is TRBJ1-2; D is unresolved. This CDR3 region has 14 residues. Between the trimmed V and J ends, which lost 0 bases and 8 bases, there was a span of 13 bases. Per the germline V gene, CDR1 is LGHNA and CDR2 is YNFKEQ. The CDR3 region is CASSQDSPSGGYTF. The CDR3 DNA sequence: TGTGCCAGCAGCCAAGATTCCCCCTCTGGGGGCTACACCTTC.

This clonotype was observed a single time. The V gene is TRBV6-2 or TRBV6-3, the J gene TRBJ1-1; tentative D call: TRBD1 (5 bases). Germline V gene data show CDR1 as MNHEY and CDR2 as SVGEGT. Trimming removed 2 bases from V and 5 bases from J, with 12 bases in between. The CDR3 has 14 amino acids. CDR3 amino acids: CASSYGALRTEAFF. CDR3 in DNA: TGTGCCAGCAGTTACGGGGCTCTGCGGACTGAAGCTTTCTTT.

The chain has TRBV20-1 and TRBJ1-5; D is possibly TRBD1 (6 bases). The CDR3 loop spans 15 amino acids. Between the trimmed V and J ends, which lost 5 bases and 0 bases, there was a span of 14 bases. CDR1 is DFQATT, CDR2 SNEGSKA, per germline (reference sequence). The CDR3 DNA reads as TGCAGTGCTTTGGCGACAGGTTATAGCAATCAGCCCCAGCATTTT. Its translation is CSALATGYSNQPQHF.

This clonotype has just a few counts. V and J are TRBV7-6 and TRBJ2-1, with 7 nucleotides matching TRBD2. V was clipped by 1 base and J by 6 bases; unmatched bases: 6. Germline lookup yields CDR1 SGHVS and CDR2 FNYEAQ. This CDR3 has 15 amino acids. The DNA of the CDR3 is TGTGCCAGCAGCTTAGGCGGGAGTAGTAGCAATGAGCAGTTCTTC. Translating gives CASSLGGSSSNEQFF.

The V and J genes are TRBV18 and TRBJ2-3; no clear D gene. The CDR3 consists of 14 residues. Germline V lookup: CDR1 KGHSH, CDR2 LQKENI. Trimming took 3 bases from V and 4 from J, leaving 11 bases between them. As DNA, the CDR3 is TGTGCCAGCTCACCCCCACCCCGGGCAGATACGCAGTATTTT. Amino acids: CASSPPPRADTQYF.

The CDR3 sequence: CASSQDSNVETQYF. The CDR3 bases are TGCGCCAGCAGCCAAGATAGTAACGTAGAGACCCAGTACTTC. The chain has TRBV4-1 and TRBJ2-5; no clear D gene. CDR3 length: 14 amino acids. Between the trimmed V and J ends, which lost 0 bases and 4 bases, there was a span of 9 bases. Looked up from germline, CDR1 is MGHRA and CDR2 is YSYEKL.

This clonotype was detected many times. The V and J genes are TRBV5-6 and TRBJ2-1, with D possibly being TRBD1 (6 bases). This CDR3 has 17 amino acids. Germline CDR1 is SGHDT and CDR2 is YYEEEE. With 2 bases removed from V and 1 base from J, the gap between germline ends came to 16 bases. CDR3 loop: CASSFFSAQGSYNEQFF. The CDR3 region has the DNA TGTGCCAGCAGCTTCTTTAGCGCCCAGGGGTCCTACAATGAGCAGTTCTTC.

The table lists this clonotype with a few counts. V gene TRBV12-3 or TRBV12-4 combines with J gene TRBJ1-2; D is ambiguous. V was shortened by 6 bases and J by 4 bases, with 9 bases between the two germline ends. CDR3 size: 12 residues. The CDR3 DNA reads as TGTGCCAGCAGCCGCGGGCCCTATGGCTACACCTTC. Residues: CASSRGPYGYTF.

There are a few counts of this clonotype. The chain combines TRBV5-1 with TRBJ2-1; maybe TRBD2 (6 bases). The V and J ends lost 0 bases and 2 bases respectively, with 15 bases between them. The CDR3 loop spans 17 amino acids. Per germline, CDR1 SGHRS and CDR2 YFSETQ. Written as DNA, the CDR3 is TGCGCCAGCAGCTTGGATGGCGGGGCAGGCGCCTACAATGAGCAGTTCTTC. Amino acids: CASSLDGGAGAYNEQFF.

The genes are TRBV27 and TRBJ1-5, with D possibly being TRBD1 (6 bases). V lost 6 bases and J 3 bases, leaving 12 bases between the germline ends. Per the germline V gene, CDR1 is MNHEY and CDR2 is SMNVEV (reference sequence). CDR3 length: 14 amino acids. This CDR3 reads CASRIGQTNQPQHF. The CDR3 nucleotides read TGTGCCAGCAGGATAGGACAGACCAATCAGCCCCAGCATTTT.

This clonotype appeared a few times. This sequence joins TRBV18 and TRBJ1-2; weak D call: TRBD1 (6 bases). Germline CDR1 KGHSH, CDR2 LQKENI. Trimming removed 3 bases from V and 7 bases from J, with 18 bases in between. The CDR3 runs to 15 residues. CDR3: CASSPYRDTVGGYTF. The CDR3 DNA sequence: TGTGCCAGCTCACCCTACCGGGACACCGTGGGTGGCTACACCTTC.

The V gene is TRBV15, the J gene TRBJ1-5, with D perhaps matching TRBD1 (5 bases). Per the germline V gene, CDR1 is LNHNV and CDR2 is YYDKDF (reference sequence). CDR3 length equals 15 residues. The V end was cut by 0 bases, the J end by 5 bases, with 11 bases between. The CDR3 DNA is TGTGCCACCAGCAGAGATCGGGGCGGCCATCAGCCCCAGCATTTT. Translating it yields CATSRDRGGHQPQHF.

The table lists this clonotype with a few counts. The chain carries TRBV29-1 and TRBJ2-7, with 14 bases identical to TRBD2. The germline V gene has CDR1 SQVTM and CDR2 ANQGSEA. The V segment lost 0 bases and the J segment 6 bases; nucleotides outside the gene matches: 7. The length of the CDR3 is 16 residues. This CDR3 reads CSVEERGLAGVSEQYF. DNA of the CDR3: TGCAGCGTTGAAGAACGGGGACTAGCGGGAGTATCCGAGCAGTACTTC.

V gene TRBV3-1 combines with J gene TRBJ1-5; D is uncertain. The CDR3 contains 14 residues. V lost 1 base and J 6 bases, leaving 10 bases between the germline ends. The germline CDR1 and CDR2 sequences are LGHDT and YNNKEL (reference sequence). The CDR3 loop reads CASSQGGYGQPQHF. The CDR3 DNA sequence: TGTGCCAGCAGCCAAGGGGGTTACGGTCAGCCCCAGCATTTT.